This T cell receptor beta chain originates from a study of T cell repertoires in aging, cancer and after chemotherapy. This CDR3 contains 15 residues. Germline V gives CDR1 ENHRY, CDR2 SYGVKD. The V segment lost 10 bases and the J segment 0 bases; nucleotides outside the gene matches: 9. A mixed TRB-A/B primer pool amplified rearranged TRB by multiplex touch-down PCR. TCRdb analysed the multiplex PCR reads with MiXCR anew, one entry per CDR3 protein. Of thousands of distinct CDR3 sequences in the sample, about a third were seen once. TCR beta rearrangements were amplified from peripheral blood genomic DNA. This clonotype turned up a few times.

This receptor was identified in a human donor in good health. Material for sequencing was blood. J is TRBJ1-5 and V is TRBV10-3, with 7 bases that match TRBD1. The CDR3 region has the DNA TGTGCCAGCACCAAGGGGGCCCATAGCAATCAGCCCCAGCATTTT. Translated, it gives CASTKGAHSNQPQHF.